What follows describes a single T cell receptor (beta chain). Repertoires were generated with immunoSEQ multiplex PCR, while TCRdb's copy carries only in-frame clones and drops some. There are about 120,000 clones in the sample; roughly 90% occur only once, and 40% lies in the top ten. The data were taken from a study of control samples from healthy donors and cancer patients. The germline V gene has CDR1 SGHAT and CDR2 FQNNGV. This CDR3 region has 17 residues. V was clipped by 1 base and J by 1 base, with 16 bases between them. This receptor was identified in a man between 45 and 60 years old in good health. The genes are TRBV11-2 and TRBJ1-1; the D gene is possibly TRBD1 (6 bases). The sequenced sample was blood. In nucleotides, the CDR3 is TGTGCCAGCAGCTTAGTGGGTGCAGGGGCTGGGAACACTGAAGCTTTCTTT. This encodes CASSLVGAGAGNTEAFF.